The T cell receptor beta chain under discussion was sequenced for a study of a mutant IDH1 vaccine in newly diagnosed glioma. Regarding the study as a whole: Changes in the top peripheral T cell clonotypes seemingly had no bearing on pseudoprogression.

Documented time point: week 23, last vaccination. One vaccine dose held 300 ug of mutant IDH1 20-mer peptide and came with topical imiquimod. The CDR3 has 13 residues. V was trimmed by 1 base and J by 7 bases, leaving 10 bases between them. Germline V gene lookup returns CDR1 MGHRA and CDR2 YSYEKL. Comment on this clone: The target antigen is unknown.

TCRdb keeps only in-frame clones here, not all; method: immunoSEQ multiplex PCR. The sample records 50,000 to 65,000 clones, about 89% being singletons. Here the sequenced sample was PBMCs, taken from a glioma patient whose treatment included an IDH1 peptide vaccine. The chain is built from TRBV4-1 and TRBJ2-5; D is unclear. The origin of this receptor is a man aged 40-49 years with glioma. The CDR3 DNA reads as TGCGCCAGCAGCCAAGGCGAGGCGTGGACCCAGTACTTC. Protein sequence: CASSQGEAWTQYF.